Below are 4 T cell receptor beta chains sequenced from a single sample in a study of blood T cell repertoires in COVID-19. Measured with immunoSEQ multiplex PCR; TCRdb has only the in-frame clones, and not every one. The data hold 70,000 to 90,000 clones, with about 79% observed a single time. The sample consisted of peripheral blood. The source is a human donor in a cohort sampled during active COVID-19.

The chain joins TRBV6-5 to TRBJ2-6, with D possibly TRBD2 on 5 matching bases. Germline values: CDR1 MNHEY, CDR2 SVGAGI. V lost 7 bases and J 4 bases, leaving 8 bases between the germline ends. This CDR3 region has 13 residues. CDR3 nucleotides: TGTGCCAGCAACCCGGGGGGGGCCAACGTCCTGACTTTC. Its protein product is CASNPGGANVLTF.

This CDR3 reads CASSFGGSYEQYF. The CDR3 DNA is TGTGCCAGCAGCTTCGGAGGGAGCTACGAGCAGTACTTC. V and J are TRBV5-4 and TRBJ2-7, with D possibly TRBD2 on 6 matching bases. Germline loops: CDR1 SGHNT, CDR2 YYREEE (reference sequence). The CDR3 contains 13 residues. The germline V and J ends were trimmed by 2 bases and 3 bases, with 9 bases remaining between them.

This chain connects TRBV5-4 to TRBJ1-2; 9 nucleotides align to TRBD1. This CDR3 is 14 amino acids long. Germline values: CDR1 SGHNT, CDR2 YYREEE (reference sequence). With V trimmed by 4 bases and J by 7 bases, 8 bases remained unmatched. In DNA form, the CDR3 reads TGTGCCAGCAGCGGGAGGACAGGGGACGGTGGCTACACCTTC. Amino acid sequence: CASSGRTGDGGYTF.

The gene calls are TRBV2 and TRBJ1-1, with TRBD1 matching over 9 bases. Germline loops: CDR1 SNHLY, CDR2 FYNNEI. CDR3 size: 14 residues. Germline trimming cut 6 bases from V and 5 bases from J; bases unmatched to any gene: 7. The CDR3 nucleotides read TGTGCCAGCAGGCCGGGACAGGGCGGAACTGAAGCTTTCTTT. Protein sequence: CASRPGQGGTEAFF. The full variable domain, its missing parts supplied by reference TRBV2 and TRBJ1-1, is EPEVTQTPSHQVTQMGQEVILRCVPISNHLYFYWYRQILGQKVEFLVSFYNNEISEKSEIFDDQFSVERPDGSNFTLKIRSTKLEDSAMYFCASRPGQGGTEAFFGQGTRLTVV.